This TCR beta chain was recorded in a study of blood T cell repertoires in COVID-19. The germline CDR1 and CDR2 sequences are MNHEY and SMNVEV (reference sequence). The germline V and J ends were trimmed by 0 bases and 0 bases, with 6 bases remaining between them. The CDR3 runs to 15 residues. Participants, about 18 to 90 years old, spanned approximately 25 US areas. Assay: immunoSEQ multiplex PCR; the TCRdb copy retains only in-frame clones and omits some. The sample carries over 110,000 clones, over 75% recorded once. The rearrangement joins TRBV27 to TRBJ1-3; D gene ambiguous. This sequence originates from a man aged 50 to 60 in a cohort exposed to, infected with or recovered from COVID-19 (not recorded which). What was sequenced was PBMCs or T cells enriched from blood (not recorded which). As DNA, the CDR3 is TGTGCCAGCAGTTTATCGCGGGGCTCTGGAAACACCATATATTTT. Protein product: CASSLSRGSGNTIYF.